Detailed here is one TCR beta chain. What it binds is unknown. The data derive from a study of cytomegalovirus exposure and HLA in healthy donors. Both 60 Vbeta primers and 13 Jbeta primers went into the PCR. Profiling relied on immunoSEQ multiplex PCR, and the TCRdb table lists in-frame clones only, not all of them. The sample contains some 200,000 clones, about 89% of which appear only once. The CDR3 totals 14 residues. CDR1 is MNHEY, CDR2 SMNVEV, per germline (reference sequence). V was trimmed by 0 bases and J by 4 bases, leaving 9 bases between them. The study, taken as a whole, reports: Previous analysis showed most TCR beta V segments were productive about 87% or about 30% of the time. Fewer N-insertions (relative to the roughly 670-donor mean) were reportedly seen in an Asian-associated ancestry cluster in a later analysis.

Donors sampled were nominally healthy, though unrecorded immune exposures were likely. The clonotype originates from a woman between 18 and 30 years old in good health and CMV-seronegative. The genes are TRBV27 and TRBJ2-5; D is perhaps TRBD1 (5 bases). Input material: PBMCs. CDR3 sequence reads: CASSLSKQGETQYF. DNA for the CDR3: TGTGCCAGCAGTTTATCGAAGCAGGGAGAGACCCAGTACTTC.